This T cell receptor beta chain emerged from a study of Ad26.COV2.S vaccination and SARS-CoV-2 variants. Points from the study as a whole: Possible underestimation of total T cell responses by the TCR breadth and depth analyses was noted.

The method was immunoSEQ multiplex PCR; TCRdb's version includes in-frame clones alone and lacks a portion of them. The data show hundreds of thousands of clones, roughly 91% seen once. Treatment indicated: approximately 18 received Ad26.COV2.S at low or high dose, single or two shots; several received placebo; per-sample allocation not given. The samples were gathered on day 63 after the first injection of vaccine or placebo. Details on this clone: The antigen remains undetermined.

The germline V gene encodes CDR1 SGHDT and CDR2 YYEEEE. Trimming cost V 0 bases and J 0 bases; bases outside gene matches: 2. CDR3 length equals 16 residues. The rearrangement joins TRBV5-6 to TRBJ1-5; TRBD1 matches 8 bases. This sequence was found in a person between 18 and 65 years old who received the Ad26.COV2.S COVID-19 vaccine or a placebo. The material sequenced was peripheral blood, taken in a trial of Ad26.COV2.S vaccine versus placebo. CDR3 DNA: TGTGCCAGCAGCTTGGGGGACAGGACTAGCAATCAGCCCCAGCATTTT. It encodes CASSLGDRTSNQPQHF.